The TCR beta chain under discussion was sequenced for a study of blood T cell repertoires in COVID-19 (dated by TCRdb to 2020 to 2022). Background for the entire study: Samples from collaborators originated in the United States, Italy and Spain and spanned both the acute and convalescent phases of COVID-19. The sample metadata nearly always contained a de-identified subject ID, COVID-19 status, age in years and sex. The samples were drawn from the first 160 participants of the ongoing ImmuneRACE study and from under 1,500 subjects provided by 6 global collaborators. The repertoires were made available in a free public database intended to serve as a resource for research on the immune response to SARS-CoV-2. Deeply sampled blood TCRbeta repertoires from subjects exposed to, actively infected with, or recovered from COVID-19 were included in the dataset. Where available, HLA class I and class II types were obtained from metadata supplied by the sample provider rather than from assay-based typing. The material from the prospective study consisted of cDNA or gDNA derived from T cells, B-cell-depleted T cells, or PBMCs.

In Seattle, one collaborating source enrolled patients while the infection was active and tracked those patients longitudinally over the course of disease. The collaborating institutions used their own protocols to collect whole blood in K2EDTA tubes. Collaborator samples were shipped for TCRbeta analysis as frozen whole blood, isolated PBMCs, or DNA extracted from either sample type. The immunoSEQ Assay, a bias-controlled multiplex PCR, was used to amplify TCRbeta CDR3 regions from genomic DNA. As for the authors' bioinformatics: The number of nucleated cells in each sample was estimated by amplification of reference gene primers within the assay. Sequence reads were collapsed and filtered to measure the absolute abundance of every unique TCRbeta CDR3 rearrangement. For each sample, productive Simpson clonality was calculated as the square root of Simpson's diversity index across productive rearrangements. TCRdb took this table from immuneACCESS and kept in-frame rearrangements with V and J called. Such tables lack part of the clones; where checked against another copy, unresolved V genes explain under half of the gap, and the rest is unexplained. Clone size and V and J calls were adopted from that table, with D and trimming inferred from the DNA. This sample is represented by about 200,000 clones; 75% to 90% of them were singletons. The biggest ten clones account for approximately 8% of the sample.

CDR1 and CDR2 are drawn from the germline V gene: SGHTA, FQGNSA. The CDR3 covers 16 residues, taking in both the cysteine and the phenylalanine. The entry retains the CDR3 DNA only, 48 bases that are in frame from base 1. V loses 4 bases, J loses 0 bases, and the germline ends lie 14 bases apart. On this clone: The target of this receptor is not known. Base qualities are not at hand, and no much larger clone is one base apart.

Results and caveats for the whole study, not just this receptor: How much clinical and demographic metadata was included differed by source and by participant, and the metadata was provided uncurated.

The chain is encoded by TRBV7-2 joined to TRBJ2-3; the best D guess is TRBD1, with 5 bases matching. The sequencing sample was made of peripheral blood. This clonotype originated in a woman of 80 years or more with COVID-19, enrolled during active disease. The nucleotide sequence is TGTGCCAGCAGCTCGCAAGGGGCGACTAGCACAGATACGCAGTATTTT. Translated, this is CASSSQGATSTDTQYF. Where the CDR3 stops, the reference TRBV7-2 and TRBJ2-3 genes take over; the full variable domain is GAGVSQSPSNKVTEKGKDVELRCDPISGHTALYWYRQSLGQGLEFLIYFQGNSAPDKSGLPSDRFSAERTGGSVSTLTIQRTQQEDSAVYLCASSSQGATSTDTQYFGPGTRLTVL.